Following are 26 T cell receptor beta chains from one sample sequenced in a study of blood T cell repertoires in COVID-19. Only in-frame clones appear in the TCRdb table, and some are missing; sequencing was by immunoSEQ multiplex PCR. The sample has fewer than 350,000 clones; approximately 88% are singletons. Sample: peripheral blood. Source of these receptors: a man between 18 and 35 years old with active or convalescent COVID-19.

Worth noting for this clone: At the DNA level, this CDR3 is encoded by other sequences in the same sample as well. This chain connects TRBV7-9 to TRBJ1-4, with 7 bases identical to TRBD1. From germline, CDR1 is SEHNR and CDR2 FQNEAQ (reference sequence). V shed 5 bases and J 7 bases; nucleotides not matched to a gene: 7. This CDR3 has 14 residues. The CDR3 DNA follows: TGTGCCAGCAGCATCAGACAGGGTGGTGAAAAACTGTTTTTT. Protein: CASSIRQGGEKLFF.

V usage is TRBV5-1 and J usage is TRBJ1-6; TRBD1 agrees at 7 bases. The CDR3 spans 14 residues. J was trimmed by 10 bases and V by 6 bases; bases with no gene match: 10. Germline values: CDR1 SGHRS, CDR2 YFSETQ. This chain's CDR3 is CASTPTGSGSPLHF. The CDR3 DNA sequence: TGCGCCAGCACACCGACAGGGTCGGGGTCACCCCTCCACTTT.

The gene calls are TRBV21-1 and TRBJ1-5. TRBV21-1 is assigned pseudogene status. This CDR3 has 15 residues. CDR3 bases: TGTGCCAGCAGCAAAGTTCCGGGGATTCATCAGCCCCAGCATTTT. Its translation: CASSKVPGIHQPQHF.

The chain is built from TRBV7-2 and TRBJ1-6; TRBD1 might be the D (5 bases). V was clipped by 4 bases and J by 10 bases, with 20 bases between them. The CDR3 extends over 16 amino acids. In germline, CDR1 is SGHTA, CDR2 FQGNSA. CDR3 residues: CASSWGGRFLKSPLHF. The DNA for the CDR3 is TGTGCCAGCAGCTGGGGGGGAAGGTTCTTAAAGTCACCCCTCCACTTT. Based on the CDR3 plus reference TRBV7-2 and TRBJ1-6, the full variable domain is GAGVSQSPSNKVTEKGKDVELRCDPISGHTALYWYRQSLGQGLEFLIYFQGNSAPDKSGLPSDRFSAERTGGSVSTLTIQRTQQEDSAVYLCASSWGGRFLKSPLHFGNGTRLTVT.

The chain uses TRBV7-6 and TRBJ2-7, with D tentatively TRBD1 (6 bases). This CDR3 is built from 15 residues. V was pared by 0 bases and J by 4 bases, with 13 bases between. Germline V gives CDR1 SGHVS, CDR2 FNYEAQ. Here the CDR3 DNA reads TGTGCCAGCAGCTTAGCTGCAGGGGAAATTTACGAGCAGTACTTC. The encoded protein is CASSLAAGEIYEQYF.

The rearrangement joins TRBV6-5 to TRBJ1-1; D gene ambiguous. There are 14 residues in the CDR3. CDR1 is MNHEY, CDR2 SVGAGI, per germline. Trimming pared 0 bases from V and 5 bases from J, leaving 10 bases between. In DNA form, the CDR3 reads TGTGCCAGCAGTTACTCGAGGGAGAGGACTGAAGCTTTCTTT. It encodes CASSYSRERTEAFF.

V is TRBV15 and J is TRBJ1-1; TRBD1 is a possible D gene (5 bases). The CDR3 spans 16 residues. Germline CDR1 reads LNHNV; CDR2 reads YYDKDF (reference sequence). V was pared by 4 bases and J by 1 base, with 16 bases between. The CDR3 protein is CATSTLGEGPNTEAFF. CDR3 in DNA: TGTGCCACCAGCACTCTCGGGGAGGGGCCGAACACTGAAGCTTTCTTT.

This chain links TRBV14 with TRBJ1-2; D is possibly TRBD1 (5 bases). V was cut by 1 base and J by 2 bases, with 8 bases left in between. Germline CDR1 and CDR2: SGHDN and FVKESK. The CDR3 has 14 amino acids. The DNA for the CDR3 is TGTGCCAGCAGCCAAGTTCAGGGCAACTATGGCTACACCTTC. This encodes CASSQVQGNYGYTF.

This clone has ten or more counts. The rearrangement uses TRBV6-1 and TRBJ1-5; 9 positions match TRBD1. The junction had 8 bases not matched to a gene; V was cut back by 3 bases and J by 5 bases. This CDR3 comprises 16 residues. Germline values: CDR1 MNHNS, CDR2 SASEGT. The CDR3 loop is CASSDTGGSGYQPQHF. The CDR3 nucleotides read TGTGCCAGCAGTGACACAGGGGGCTCTGGGTATCAGCCCCAGCATTTT.

This sequence joins TRBV9 and TRBJ1-4; TRBD1 might be the D (6 bases). Trimming took 0 bases from V and 6 from J, leaving 15 bases between them. Per germline, CDR1 SGDLS and CDR2 YYNGEE. The CDR3 consists of 16 residues. CDR3 sequence (DNA): TGTGCCAGCAGCGTAGGGGGACGGGGGGCGGATGAAAAACTGTTTTTT. Translating it yields CASSVGGRGADEKLFF.

The chain recombines TRBV3-1 (or the pseudogene TRBV3-2) with TRBJ2-7; TRBD2 agrees at 10 bases. CDR3 size: 14 residues. V was clipped by 4 bases and J by 9 bases; unmatched bases: 9. Germline lookup yields CDR1 LGHDT and CDR2 YNNKEL (reference sequence). The CDR3 sequence: CASSPLELAGLQYF. The CDR3 DNA reads as TGTGCCAGCAGCCCATTGGAACTAGCGGGGTTGCAGTACTTC.

This chain joins TRBV14 and TRBJ2-3; weak D call: TRBD2 (5 bases). V lost 4 bases, J lost 3 bases, and 11 bases lay in between. Germline values: CDR1 SGHDN, CDR2 FVKESK. This CDR3 is 14 amino acids long. DNA for the CDR3: TGTGCCAGCAGCCTGTTACTAGAGACAGATACGCAGTATTTT. Protein: CASSLLLETDTQYF.

The chain links TRBV4-1 to TRBJ1-2, with D perhaps TRBD1 (5 bases). The CDR3 covers 14 residues. Trimming stripped 0 bases from V and 5 bases from J, with 10 bases between. Germline V CDR1 and CDR2: MGHRA, YSYEKL. The CDR3 bases are TGCGCCAGCAGCCAAGACGGCCAGGGTTATGGCTACACCTTC. Translation: CASSQDGQGYGYTF.

The rearrangement uses TRBV10-1 and TRBJ2-1, with 8 bases identical to TRBD2. This CDR3 has 13 residues. Losses at the gene ends were 6 bases for V and 8 bases for J; bases not matched to a gene: 6. Looked up from germline, CDR1 is WNHNN and CDR2 is SYGVQD (reference sequence). CDR3 in DNA: TGCGCCAGCAGAAACGGACTAGCTGATGAGCAGTTCTTC. Translated, it gives CASRNGLADEQFF.

V and J are TRBV18 and TRBJ2-3; D is possibly TRBD2 (6 bases). The length of the CDR3 is 13 residues. In germline, CDR1 is KGHSH, CDR2 LQKENI. V shed 4 bases and J shed 5 bases, with 10 bases lying between them. The CDR3 DNA reads TGTGCCAGCTCACAGACGGGACTAGATACGCAGTATTTT. Translation: CASSQTGLDTQYF.

The rearrangement uses TRBV2 and TRBJ1-2; D is perhaps TRBD1 (5 bases). The CDR3 sequence is 16 residues long. V lost 8 bases and J 6 bases, leaving 25 bases between the germline ends. The germline CDR1 and CDR2 sequences are SNHLY and FYNNEI. CDR3 amino acids: CASPTQESGIEDGYTF. The CDR3, as DNA: TGTGCCAGCCCAACCCAAGAGTCAGGGATCGAGGATGGCTACACCTTC.

This clone has just one count. The rearrangement links TRBV19 to TRBJ1-1, with unresolved D. The V gene's germline CDR1 is LNHDA and CDR2 SQIVND (reference sequence). Trimming shortened V by 7 bases and J by 1 base, and 13 bases separated the two germline ends. The CDR3 extends over 14 amino acids. The CDR3 DNA sequence: TGTGCCAGTAAAATTCAACAGTCGAACACTGAAGCTTTCTTT. This gives the protein CASKIQQSNTEAFF.

V is TRBV7-8 and J is TRBJ1-6, with D possibly TRBD1 on 5 matching bases. This CDR3 comprises 15 residues. Germline V gene data show CDR1 as SGHVS and CDR2 as FQNEAQ. Trimming shortened V by 0 bases and J by 5 bases, and 8 bases separated the two germline ends. CDR3 loop: CASSLAGLNNSPLHF. CDR3 DNA: TGTGCCAGCAGCTTAGCGGGACTGAATAATTCACCCCTCCACTTT. Filled out from reference TRBV7-8 and TRBJ1-6, the complete variable domain reads GAGVSQSPRYKVAKRGQDVALRCDPISGHVSLFWYQQALGQGPEFLTYFQNEAQLDKSGLPSDRFFAERPEGSVSTLKIQRTQQEDSAVYLCASSLAGLNNSPLHFGNGTRLTVT.

The chain couples TRBV4-1 to TRBJ1-3; D ambiguous. The CDR3 runs 15 residues. The V gene lost 0 bases and the J gene lost 2 bases, with 8 bases spanning the gap. Germline values: CDR1 MGHRA, CDR2 YSYEKL. CDR3: CASSQDLNTGNTIYF. For the CDR3, the DNA is TGCGCCAGCAGCCAAGACTTGAACACTGGAAACACCATATATTTT.

This clone was recorded only once. The chain uses TRBV6-2 or TRBV6-3 and TRBJ1-5; D unclear. The germline gives CDR1 MNHEY, CDR2 SVGEGT. Trimming took off 0 bases at V and 0 bases at J, with 12 bases between the two ends. CDR3 length equals 17 residues. In DNA, the CDR3 is TGTGCCAGCAGTTACTCTGCCGAGAGATATAGCAATCAGCCCCAGCATTTT. Protein sequence: CASSYSAERYSNQPQHF.

The chain is built from TRBV27 and TRBJ1-5; 9 bases map to TRBD1. After removal of 7 bases from V and 6 bases from J, the junction contained 10 bases not matched to a gene. The CDR3 is made up of 15 amino acids. Germline loops: CDR1 MNHEY, CDR2 SMNVEV (reference sequence). The CDR3 reads CASKLTGGVSQPQHF. As DNA, the CDR3 is TGTGCCAGCAAGCTCACAGGGGGCGTGAGTCAGCCCCAGCATTTT.

This chain uses TRBV25-1 with TRBJ1-3; no firm D call. This CDR3 comprises 13 residues. From germline, CDR1 is MGHDK and CDR2 SYGVNS. Between the trimmed V and J ends, which lost 4 bases and 4 bases, there was a span of 8 bases. The DNA of the CDR3 is TGTGCCAGCAGTGTAGGAGCGGGAAACACCATATATTTT. Translated, it gives CASSVGAGNTIYF.

The gene calls are TRBV18 and TRBJ1-4; TRBD1 is a possible D gene (5 bases). V gave up 6 bases and J gave up 8 bases, with 16 bases separating them. The germline gives CDR1 KGHSH, CDR2 LQKENI. The CDR3 is made up of 14 amino acids. Written as DNA, the CDR3 is TGTGCCAGCTCCAAGGACAAAGGTGTCGAAAAACTGTTTTTT. This translates into CASSKDKGVEKLFF.

This clone was seen once. The rearrangement joins TRBV11-2 to TRBJ1-1; D remains ambiguous. The CDR3 consists of 18 residues. The germline V gene has CDR1 SGHAT and CDR2 FQNNGV. Trimming left V 2 bases short and J 0 bases short, with 19 bases between. CDR3 loop: CASSLPRWGDGMNTEAFF. CDR3 bases: TGTGCCAGCAGCTTACCGAGATGGGGAGACGGGATGAACACTGAAGCTTTCTTT.

The rearrangement links TRBV14 to TRBJ1-3; D not resolved. Trimming took off 1 base at V and 1 base at J, with 5 bases between the two ends. Germline V gene data show CDR1 as SGHDN and CDR2 as FVKESK. The CDR3 consists of 14 residues. The CDR3 loop reads CASSQGLSGNTIYF. The CDR3 region has the DNA TGTGCCAGCAGCCAAGGGCTTTCTGGAAACACCATATATTTT.

The V and J genes are TRBV12-3 or TRBV12-4 and TRBJ2-5, with 7 bases matching TRBD2. The length of the CDR3 is 12 residues. With 4 bases clipped from V and 4 bases from J, the junction kept 0 bases outside the gene matches. DNA for the CDR3: TGTGCCAGCAGTTCTAGCGGAGAGACCCAGTACTTC. Its translation: CASSSSGETQYF.